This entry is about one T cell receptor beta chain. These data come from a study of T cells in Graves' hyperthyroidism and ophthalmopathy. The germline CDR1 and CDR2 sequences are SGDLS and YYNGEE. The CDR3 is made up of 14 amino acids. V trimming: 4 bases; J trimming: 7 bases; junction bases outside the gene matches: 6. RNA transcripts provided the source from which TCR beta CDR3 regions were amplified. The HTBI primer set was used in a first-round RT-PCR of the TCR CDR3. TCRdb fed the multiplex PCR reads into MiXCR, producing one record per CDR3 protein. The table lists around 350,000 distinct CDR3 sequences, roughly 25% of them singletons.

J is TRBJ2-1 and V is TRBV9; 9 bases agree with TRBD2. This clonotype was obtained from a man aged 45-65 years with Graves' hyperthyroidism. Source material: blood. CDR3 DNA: TGTGCCAGCAGCCCGTCTACTAGCGGGAATGAGCAGTTCTTC. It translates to CASSPSTSGNEQFF.